This T cell receptor (beta chain) is from a study of control samples from healthy donors and cancer patients. The germline V gene encodes CDR1 SGHVS and CDR2 FQNEAQ. Trimming shortened V by 7 bases and J by 3 bases, and 12 bases separated the two germline ends. The CDR3 consists of 13 residues. TCRdb's table, derived via immunoSEQ multiplex PCR, lists solely in-frame clones and lacks some. The table records about 120,000 clones, around 93% of them present only once. This receptor was taken from a man in his forties or fifties with head and neck cancer. The chain employs TRBV7-8 and TRBJ1-1, with D uncertain. Sequenced: PBMCs. The CDR3 sequence is CASIHRGYTEAFF. The CDR3 coding sequence is TGTGCCAGCATTCACCGGGGTTACACTGAAGCTTTCTTT.